The source of this TCR beta chain is a study of shared clonotypes between healthy human individuals. V lost 1 base, J lost 4 bases, and 11 bases lay in between. Germline assignment: CDR1 MNHNS and CDR2 SASEGT. The CDR3 is 14 residues long. In the original processing: Because ImmunoSEQ provided only junction sequences with no quality scores, the filtering differed. Assay used: immunoSEQ multiplex PCR; TCRdb lists only in-frame clones, some missing. From that table come the V and J calls and clone size; the DNA was used to work out D and trimming. Here the sample spans about 600,000 clones, just under 97% being singletons. Terminally differentiated effector memory CD45RA+ cells were left out of the naive CD8 fraction, which was CD45RO-negative and positively selected for CCR7.

The rearrangement joins TRBV6-1 to TRBJ2-7; D assignment may be TRBD1 or TRBD2 (5 bases each). Sequenced sample: naive CD8+ T cells sorted from blood. This receptor was identified in a young woman in good health. The CDR3 spells CASSEGVWGYEQYF. CDR3 in DNA: TGTGCCAGCAGTGAAGGGGTCTGGGGGTACGAGCAGTACTTC.